Included here is one T cell receptor beta chain sequence, with context. Its matching antigen is unknown. The TCR alpha and TCR beta cDNA libraries, bearing sample barcodes and UMIs, were generated by 5'RACE using constant-segment primers. TCRdb passed the 5' RACE reads through MiXCR, listing each CDR3 protein once. The table has about 470,000 distinct CDR3 sequences, roughly 18% seen once; the top ten hold around 12%. The data stem from a study of T-cell memory formation after mild COVID-19. Study results and limitations: There was no confirmation that second-wave clones peaking on day 37 were SARS-CoV-2 specific.

Material for sequencing was PBMCs or a T cell subset sorted from them (not recorded which). The receptor was isolated from an adult woman who had mild COVID-19 (a few samples of this study predate the infection). Cell type and time point are not known.

DNA of the CDR3: TGTGCCAGCAGTTCCCCCCCTAGCGGGAGAACCAATGAGCAGTTCTTC. This gives the protein CASSSPPSGRTNEQFF. The chain employs TRBV12-3 or TRBV12-4 and TRBJ2-1, with 10 bases matching TRBD2. This CDR3 has 16 amino acids. V shed 4 bases, J shed 6 bases, and the junction held 9 bases outside the gene matches.